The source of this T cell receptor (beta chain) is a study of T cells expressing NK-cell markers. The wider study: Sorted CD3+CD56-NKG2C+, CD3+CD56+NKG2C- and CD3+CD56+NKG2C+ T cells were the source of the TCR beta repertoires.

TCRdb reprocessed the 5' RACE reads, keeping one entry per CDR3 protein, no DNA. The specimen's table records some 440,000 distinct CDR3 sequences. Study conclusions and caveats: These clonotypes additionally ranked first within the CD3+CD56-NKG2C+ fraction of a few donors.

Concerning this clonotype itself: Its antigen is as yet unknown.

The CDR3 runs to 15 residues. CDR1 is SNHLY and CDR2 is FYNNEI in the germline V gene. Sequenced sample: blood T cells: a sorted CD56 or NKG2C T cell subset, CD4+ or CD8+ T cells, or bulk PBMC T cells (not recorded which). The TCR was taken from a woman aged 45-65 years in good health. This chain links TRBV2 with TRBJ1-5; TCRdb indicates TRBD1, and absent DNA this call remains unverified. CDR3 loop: CASKAQGTATQPQHF.